Below, one TCR beta chain is given with its context. This clonotype was seen repeatedly, ten times or more. The specificity of this receptor is unknown. No qualities accompany the bases; no much larger clone lies one base away. This record comes from a study of identical twins (dated by TCRdb to the mid-2010s). About the study as a whole: TCR alpha and beta repertoires from monozygotic twins, unrelated adults of various ages and cord blood were deep-sequenced to test whether fetal clonotypes persist. To rule out contamination, the twin experiments were replicated at different times with different library preparation protocols. Overall study results and their limits: Abundant cord blood beta clonotypes carried fewer insertions; young adult naive repertoires showed a weaker similar trend, while memory repertoires showed none. Compared with coincidental sharing between unrelated individuals, out-of-frame TCR alpha sequences shared between twins had an excess of sequences with low generation probability. Recombination models systematically underestimated out-of-frame TCR alpha sharing in monozygotic twins but agreed with sharing between unrelated individuals. A weaker excess of twin sharing was found in beta out-of-frame sequences because the signal-to-noise ratio was lowered by fewer shared sequences. Because the same donors could not be followed over many years, the conclusions depended on cross-sectional statistical analysis. Invariant T cells such as MAIT and iNKT could partly confound zero-insertion analyses, though diverse VJ usage argued against this for most clonotypes.

Every donor in the study was a healthy Caucasian. The researchers also sequenced three unrelated adults who were not twins: a male aged 18 to 30, a male aged 50 to 60, and a female aged 50 to 60. Using Miltenyi CD45RO+ enrichment and human naive T-cell isolation kits, memory (CD45RO+) and naive T cells were isolated from PBMC. The library was prepared using 5' RACE. Sequenced on an Illumina HiSeq 2000. Template switching introduced a universal primer binding site; the final cDNA contained a unique molecular identifier, enabling accurate counting of TCR cDNA molecules. First-strand cDNA for TCR alpha and beta chains was synthesized from specific primers in the conserved constant-segment region. To control for contamination, every cDNA library carried two barcodes: a SMART-Mk sample barcode plus Illumina barcodes. TruSeq adapter sequences, together with Illumina sample barcodes, were added in two successive PCR steps. The Illumina HiSeq platform was used with custom primers to sequence TCR alpha and beta cDNA libraries. Per the authors' processing: Raw reads were processed with MiGEC to extract unique molecular identifiers, and MiXCR was used to determine CDR3 positions. Recombination models were inferred per individual with the repgenHMM and IGoR tools using an EM algorithm. Shared clonotypes were analyzed with the tcR package in R, and sharing was normalized by the product of cloneset sizes. To study raw recombination without the effects of thymic and clonal selection, out-of-frame nonproductive sequences were analyzed. The public reads were reprocessed in TCRdb via fastp at Q25 and MiXCR, keeping in-frame beta chains. Rows with one shared CDR3 protein collapse into an entry with the most common genes and DNA. The V and J calls follow TCRdb's processing rather than the paper's. This sample is represented by hundreds of thousands of distinct CDR3 sequences; approximately 6.1% of them were singletons. About 1.8% of the sample comes from the top ten.

The CDR3 runs 12 amino acids, cysteine and phenylalanine included. Of the read, only the CDR3 DNA is kept; its 36 bases are in frame from base 1. V was cut back by 6 bases and J by 7 bases, leaving a gap of 12 bases between them. The TCR originated in a man younger than 35 in good health. In this chain, TRBV12-3 or TRBV12-4 is recombined with TRBJ1-2; TRBD1 is a possible D gene, resting on 6 matching bases. The sequenced sample consisted of naive T cells sorted from blood. According to the study, the label for this sample's cell subset or site signals: cells isolated with a human naive T-cell isolation kit. Here is the DNA: TGTGCCAGCAGCTTCAAAGGGGGTGGCTACACCTTC. It is translated as CASSFKGGGYTF.